This TCR beta chain was identified during a study of control samples from healthy donors and cancer patients. This clone appeared once. Sequencing was performed with immunoSEQ multiplex PCR; in TCRdb, only in-frame clones are kept and a portion is missing. Altogether 110,000 to 150,000 clones are present, about nine tenths being singletons, with the ten largest covering approximately 10%. V lost 7 bases and J 4 bases, leaving 10 bases between the germline ends. This CDR3 region has 12 residues. Germline lookup yields CDR1 SNHLY and CDR2 FYNNEI. The origin of this receptor is a man in his thirties or forties in good health. The gene calls are TRBV2 and TRBJ2-5; the D gene is possibly TRBD1 (6 bases). The sequencing input was blood. CDR3 loop: CASKSGAETQYF. The DNA of the CDR3 is TGTGCCAGCAAGTCAGGGGCAGAGACCCAGTACTTC. The variable domain in full, with the rest retrieved from reference TRBV2 and TRBJ2-5, is EPEVTQTPSHQVTQMGQEVILRCVPISNHLYFYWYRQILGQKVEFLVSFYNNEISEKSEIFDDQFSVERPDGSNFTLKIRSTKLEDSAMYFCASKSGAETQYFGPGTRLLVL.